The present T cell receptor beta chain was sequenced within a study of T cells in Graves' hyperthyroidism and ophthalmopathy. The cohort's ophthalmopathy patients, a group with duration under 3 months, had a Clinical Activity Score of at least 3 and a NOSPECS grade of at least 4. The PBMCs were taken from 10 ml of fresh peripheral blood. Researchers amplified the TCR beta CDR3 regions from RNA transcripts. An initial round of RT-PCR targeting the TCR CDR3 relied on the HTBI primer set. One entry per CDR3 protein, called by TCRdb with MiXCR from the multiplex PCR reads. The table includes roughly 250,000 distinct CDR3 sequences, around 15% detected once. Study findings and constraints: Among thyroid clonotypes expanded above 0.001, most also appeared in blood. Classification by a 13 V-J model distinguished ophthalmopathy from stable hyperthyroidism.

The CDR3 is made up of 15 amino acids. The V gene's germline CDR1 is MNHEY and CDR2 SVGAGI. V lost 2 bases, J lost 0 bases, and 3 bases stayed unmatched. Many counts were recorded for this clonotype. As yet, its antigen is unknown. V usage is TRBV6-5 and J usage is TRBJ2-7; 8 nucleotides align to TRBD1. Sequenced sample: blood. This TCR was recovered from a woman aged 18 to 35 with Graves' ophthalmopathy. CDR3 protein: CASSYRTGISYEQYF. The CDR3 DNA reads TGTGCCAGCAGTTACAGGACAGGGATCTCCTACGAGCAGTACTTC.